The present entry profiles one TCR beta chain with its context. This record comes from a study of PD-L1 blockade in urothelial cancer. Repertoires were generated with immunoSEQ multiplex PCR, while TCRdb's copy carries only in-frame clones and drops some. The table lists some 100,000 clones, roughly nine tenths of them singletons, with approximately 1% in the top ten. This CDR3 has 14 amino acids. Trimming cost V 7 bases and J 2 bases, with 12 bases left between them. Germline V lookup: CDR1 SNHLY, CDR2 FYNNEI. The chain links TRBV2 to TRBJ1-5; D may be TRBD1 (5 bases). This sequence was found in a woman older than 75 with urothelial cancer. The sequences come from PBMCs, collected around atezolizumab (anti-PD-L1) treatment. The CDR3 DNA reads as TGTGCCAGCACGCTGACAGCTGGCAATCAGCCCCAGCATTTT. Its protein is CASTLTAGNQPQHF.